This T cell receptor beta chain was recovered during a study of CD8 T cells in ankylosing spondylitis. Broader study findings: Reactive arthritis synovial fluid and blood previously showed some of these motif variants. A motif of eight highly homologous TCR beta variants was seen as apparently characteristic of ankylosing spondylitis blood.

Only a few counts were recorded for this clonotype. Its antigen is not known. TCRdb itself ran the 5' RACE reads through MiXCR, one entry per CDR3 protein. The sample has roughly 300,000 distinct CDR3 sequences; 7.5% to 9% are singletons. Trimming removed 6 bases from V and 4 bases from J, with 15 bases in between. This CDR3 comprises 13 residues. The germline V gene has CDR1 DFQATT and CDR2 SNEGSKA (reference sequence). The TCR sequence derives from a male donor with ankylosing spondylitis. This chain joins TRBV20-1 and TRBJ1-2, with D maybe TRBD1 (6 bases). The material sequenced was blood, either unsorted or a sorted T cell fraction (not recorded which). DNA for the CDR3: TGCAGTGCCAAGGACAGCCCGTCCTATGGCTACACCTTC. Translation: CSAKDSPSYGYTF.